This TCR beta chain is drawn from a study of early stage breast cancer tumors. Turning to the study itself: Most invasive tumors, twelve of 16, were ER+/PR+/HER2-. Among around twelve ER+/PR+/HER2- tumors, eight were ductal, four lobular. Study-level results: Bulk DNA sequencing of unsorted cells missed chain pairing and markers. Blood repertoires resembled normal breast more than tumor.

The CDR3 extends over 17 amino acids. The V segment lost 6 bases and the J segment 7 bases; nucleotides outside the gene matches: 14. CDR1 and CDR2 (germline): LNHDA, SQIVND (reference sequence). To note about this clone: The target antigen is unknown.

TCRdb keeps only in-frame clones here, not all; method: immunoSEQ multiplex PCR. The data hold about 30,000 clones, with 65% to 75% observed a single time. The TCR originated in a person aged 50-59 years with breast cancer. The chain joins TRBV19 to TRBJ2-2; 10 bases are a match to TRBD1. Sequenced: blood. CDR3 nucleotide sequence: TGTGCCAGTAGCCGGGAGGGAGGGACAGGGGTGCACGGGGAGCTGTTTTTT. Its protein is CASSREGGTGVHGELFF. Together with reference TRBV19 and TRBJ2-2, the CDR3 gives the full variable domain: DGGITQSPKYLFRKEGQNVTLSCEQNLNHDAMYWYRQDPGQGLRLIYYSQIVNDFQKGDIAEGYSVSREKKESFPLTVTSAQKNPTAFYLCASSREGGTGVHGELFFGEGSRLTVL.